This T cell receptor (beta chain) derives from a study of OX40 agonist ivuxolimab in advanced cancers. Clones were read by immunoSEQ multiplex PCR, and TCRdb kept only the in-frame ones, dropping some. The data show just over 50,000 clones, 60% to 80% seen once. Per the germline V gene, CDR1 is LNHDA and CDR2 is SQIVND (reference sequence). V trimming: 10 bases; J trimming: 6 bases; junction bases outside the gene matches: 13. This CDR3 is 16 amino acids long. The sequence derives from an adult with an advanced solid tumor such as melanoma, head and neck, liver or kidney cancer. The input for sequencing was CD4+ or CD8+ T cells sorted from blood, taken in a trial of the OX40 agonist ivuxolimab. V and J are TRBV19 and TRBJ2-2; TRBD1 matches at 11 bases. The CDR3 loop is CATSLRDRGVSGELFF. CDR3 DNA: TGTGCCACCTCTCTTAGGGACAGGGGGGTATCCGGGGAGCTGTTTTTT.